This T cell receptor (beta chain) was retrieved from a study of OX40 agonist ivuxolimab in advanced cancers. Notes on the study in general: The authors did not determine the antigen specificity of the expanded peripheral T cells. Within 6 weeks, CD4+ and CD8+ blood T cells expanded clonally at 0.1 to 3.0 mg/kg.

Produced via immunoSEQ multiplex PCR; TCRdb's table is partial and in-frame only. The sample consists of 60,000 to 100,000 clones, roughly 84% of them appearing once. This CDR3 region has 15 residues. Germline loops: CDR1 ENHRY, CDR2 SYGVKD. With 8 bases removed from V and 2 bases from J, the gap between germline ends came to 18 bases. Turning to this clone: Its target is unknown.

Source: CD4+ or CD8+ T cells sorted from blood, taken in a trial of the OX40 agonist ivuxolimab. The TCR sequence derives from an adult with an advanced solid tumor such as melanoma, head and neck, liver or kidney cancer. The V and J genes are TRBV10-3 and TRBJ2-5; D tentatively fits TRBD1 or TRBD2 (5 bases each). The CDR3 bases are TGTGCCATCGGGTCCGGGACCGTGCTTCAAGAGACCCAGTACTTC. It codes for CAIGSGTVLQETQYF.